This T cell receptor (beta chain) was captured by sequencing in a study of blood T cell repertoires in COVID-19. The CDR3 contains 14 residues. Trimming pared 0 bases from V and 6 bases from J, leaving 10 bases between. Germline V gene sequence: CDR1 SGHNT, CDR2 YYREEE (reference sequence). This clone was seen once. In the original workflow: Researchers report that nucleated cell counts were estimated from reference gene primer amplification. Method: immunoSEQ multiplex PCR; TCRdb's copy keeps in-frame clones and lacks some. From that table come the V and J calls and clone size; the DNA was used to work out D and trimming. Of 200,000 to 250,000 clones listed, roughly 90% are singletons.

This sequence joins TRBV5-4 and TRBJ2-4; no reliable D call. Sequenced input: peripheral blood. This sequence was found in a woman aged 60-75 years with acute or convalescent COVID-19. The chain's CDR3 is CASSLASSLNIQYF. Here the CDR3 DNA reads TGTGCCAGCAGCTTGGCTTCGTCTCTAAACATTCAGTACTTC. Full variable domain (missing parts from reference TRBV5-4 and TRBJ2-4): ETGVTQSPTHLIKTRGQQVTLRCSSQSGHNTVSWYQQALGQGPQFIFQYYREEENGRGNFPPRFSGLQFPNYSSELNVNALELDDSALYLCASSLASSLNIQYFGAGTRLSVL.